This T cell receptor (beta chain) was profiled in a study of cytomegalovirus exposure and HLA in healthy donors. Germline loops: CDR1 KGHSH, CDR2 LQKENI. The CDR3 is 16 residues long. Between the trimmed V and J ends, which lost 2 bases and 0 bases, there was a span of 11 bases. About this clone: Its antigen is not known.

Vbeta (60) and Jbeta (13) primers were used in the PCR. This table comes from immunoSEQ multiplex PCR, and its TCRdb copy is limited to in-frame clones, with some not included. The sample lists some 130,000 clones; just under 85% were seen once. Study observations and caveats: 150 to 200 TCR beta chains were listed as cytomegalovirus-associated. The authors assumed roughly uniform sequencing depth across donors for presence/absence analyses. Fewer N-insertions than the roughly 670-donor mean were reportedly shown by an Asian-associated ancestry cluster in a later analysis. A later analysis linked a missense DCLRE1C variant to TCR beta V- and J-gene trimming.

The receptor was isolated from a boy aged 2 to 10 in good health and CMV-seronegative. The sample comprised PBMCs. The J gene is TRBJ1-5, the V gene TRBV18, with no clear D. The CDR3 protein is CASSPLAVTSNQPQHF. For the CDR3, the DNA is TGTGCCAGCTCACCATTGGCAGTTACTAGCAATCAGCCCCAGCATTTT.